This TCR beta chain was observed in a study of blood T cell repertoires in COVID-19. For the study at large: Sites across the United States, Italy and Spain contributed samples from acute and convalescent COVID-19.

Germline lookup yields CDR1 SGHKS and CDR2 YYEKEE (reference sequence). The CDR3 loop spans 18 amino acids. After removal of 0 bases from V and 2 bases from J, the junction contained 7 bases not matched to a gene. This clone came up a few times. In the authors' workflow: For nucleated cells, counts were estimated from reference gene primer amplification. TCRdb's copy holds only in-frame clones and misses some; the assay was immunoSEQ multiplex PCR. D and trimming come from the DNA, and the V and J calls and clone size come from that table. The sample includes 200,000 to 250,000 clones, about 82% of them seen just once. Adults between about 18 and 95 years of age took part from fewer than 30 US areas.

The chain combines TRBV5-5 with TRBJ1-6; 8 bases are shared with TRBD1. Sequencing was carried out using PBMCs or T cells enriched from blood (not recorded which). This receptor was taken from a woman in her fifties or sixties who had recovered from COVID-19. The CDR3 region is CASSLGIGTGAYNSPLHF. In nucleotides, the CDR3 is TGTGCCAGCAGCTTGGGTATAGGGACAGGCGCCTATAATTCACCCCTCCACTTT.